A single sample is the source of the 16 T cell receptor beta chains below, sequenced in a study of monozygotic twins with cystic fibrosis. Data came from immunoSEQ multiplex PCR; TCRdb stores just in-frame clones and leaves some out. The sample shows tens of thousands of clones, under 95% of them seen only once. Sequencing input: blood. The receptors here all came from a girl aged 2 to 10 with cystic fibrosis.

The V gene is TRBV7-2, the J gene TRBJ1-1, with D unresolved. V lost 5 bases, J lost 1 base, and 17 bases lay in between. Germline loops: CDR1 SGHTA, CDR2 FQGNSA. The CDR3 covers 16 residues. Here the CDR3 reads CASSPQPTVANTEAFF. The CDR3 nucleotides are TGTGCCAGCAGCCCTCAACCAACCGTGGCGAACACTGAAGCTTTCTTT.

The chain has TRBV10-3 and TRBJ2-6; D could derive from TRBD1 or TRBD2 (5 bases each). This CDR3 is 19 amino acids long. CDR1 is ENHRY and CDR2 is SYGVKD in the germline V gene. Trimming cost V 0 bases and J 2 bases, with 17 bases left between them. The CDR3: CAISESKEAGSAGANVLTF. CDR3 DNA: TGTGCCATCAGTGAGTCAAAGGAGGCAGGGAGCGCTGGGGCCAACGTCCTGACTTTC.

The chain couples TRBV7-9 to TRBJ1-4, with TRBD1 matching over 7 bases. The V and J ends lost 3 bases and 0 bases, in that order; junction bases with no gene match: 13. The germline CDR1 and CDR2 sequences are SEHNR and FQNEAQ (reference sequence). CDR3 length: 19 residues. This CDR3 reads CASSFGGRDRAATNEKLFF. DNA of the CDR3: TGTGCCAGCAGCTTTGGGGGCCGGGACAGAGCTGCAACTAATGAAAAACTGTTTTTT.

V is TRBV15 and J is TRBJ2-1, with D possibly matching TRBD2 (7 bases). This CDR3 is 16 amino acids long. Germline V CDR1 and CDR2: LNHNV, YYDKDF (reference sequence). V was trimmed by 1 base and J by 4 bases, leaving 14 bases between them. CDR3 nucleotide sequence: TGTGCCACCAGCAGAGTGGTACGGGGGGCATACAATGAGCAGTTCTTC. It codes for CATSRVVRGAYNEQFF.

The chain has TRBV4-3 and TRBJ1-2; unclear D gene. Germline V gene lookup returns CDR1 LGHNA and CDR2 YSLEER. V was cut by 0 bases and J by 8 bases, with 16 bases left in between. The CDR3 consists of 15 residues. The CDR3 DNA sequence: TGCGCCAGCAGCCAAGAACTTCCAGATCTGGGAGGCTACACCTTC. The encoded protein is CASSQELPDLGGYTF.

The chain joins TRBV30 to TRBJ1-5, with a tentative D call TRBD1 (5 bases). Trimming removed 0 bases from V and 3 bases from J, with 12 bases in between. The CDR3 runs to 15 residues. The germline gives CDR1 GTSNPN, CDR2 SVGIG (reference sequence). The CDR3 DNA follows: TGTGCCTGGAGTGTAGCGGCAGGACACAATCAGCCCCAGCATTTT. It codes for CAWSVAAGHNQPQHF.

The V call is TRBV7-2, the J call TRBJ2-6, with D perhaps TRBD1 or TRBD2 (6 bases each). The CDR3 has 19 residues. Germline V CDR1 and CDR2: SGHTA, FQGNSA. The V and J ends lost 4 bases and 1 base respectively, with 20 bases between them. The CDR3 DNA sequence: TGTGCCAGCAGCTGGGTTAACTTGGGGGGCCTATCTGGGGCCAACGTCCTGACTTTC. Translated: CASSWVNLGGLSGANVLTF.

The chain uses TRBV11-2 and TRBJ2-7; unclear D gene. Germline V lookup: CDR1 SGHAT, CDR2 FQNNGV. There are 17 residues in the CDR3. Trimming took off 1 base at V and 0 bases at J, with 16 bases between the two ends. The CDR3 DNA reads TGTGCCAGCAGCTTAGTTGAGGTACCCCCCTACTCCTACGAGCAGTACTTC. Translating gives CASSLVEVPPYSYEQYF.

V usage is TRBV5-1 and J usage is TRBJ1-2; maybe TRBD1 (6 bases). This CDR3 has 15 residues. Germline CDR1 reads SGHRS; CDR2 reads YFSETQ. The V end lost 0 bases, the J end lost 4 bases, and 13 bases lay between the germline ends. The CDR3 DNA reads TGCGCCAGCAGCTTGGAGTGGGGGCCTAGCTATGGCTACACCTTC. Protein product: CASSLEWGPSYGYTF. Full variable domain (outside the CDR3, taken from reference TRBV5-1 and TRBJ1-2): KAGVTQTPRYLIKTRGQQVTLSCSPISGHRSVSWYQQTPGQGLQFLFEYFSETQRNKGNFPGRFSGRQFSNSRSEMNVSTLELGDSALYLCASSLEWGPSYGYTFGSGTRLTVV.

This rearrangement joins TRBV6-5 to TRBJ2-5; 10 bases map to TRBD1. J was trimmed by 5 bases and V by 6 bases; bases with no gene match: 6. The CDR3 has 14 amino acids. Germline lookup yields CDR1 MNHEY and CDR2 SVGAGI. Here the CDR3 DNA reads TGTGCCAGCAGCCCGACAGGGGGCGTGGAGACCCAGTACTTC. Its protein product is CASSPTGGVETQYF.

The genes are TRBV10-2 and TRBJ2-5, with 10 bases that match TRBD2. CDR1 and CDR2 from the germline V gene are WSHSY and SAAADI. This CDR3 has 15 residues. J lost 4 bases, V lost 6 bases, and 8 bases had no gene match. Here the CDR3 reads CASSPSGGRVETQYF. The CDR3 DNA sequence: TGCGCCAGCAGCCCTAGCGGGGGAAGGGTAGAGACCCAGTACTTC.

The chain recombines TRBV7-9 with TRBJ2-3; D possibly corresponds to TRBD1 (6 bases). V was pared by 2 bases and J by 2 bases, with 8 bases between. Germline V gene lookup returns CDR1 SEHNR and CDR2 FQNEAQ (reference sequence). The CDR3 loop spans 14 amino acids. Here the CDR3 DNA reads TGTGCCAGCAGCTTAACAGGGCTCACAGATACGCAGTATTTT. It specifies CASSLTGLTDTQYF. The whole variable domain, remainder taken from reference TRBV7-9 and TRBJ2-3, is DTGVSQNPRHKITKRGQNVTFRCDPISEHNRLYWYRQTLGQGPEFLTYFQNEAQLEKSRLLSDRFSAERPKGSFSTLEIQRTEQGDSAMYLCASSLTGLTDTQYFGPGTRLTVL.

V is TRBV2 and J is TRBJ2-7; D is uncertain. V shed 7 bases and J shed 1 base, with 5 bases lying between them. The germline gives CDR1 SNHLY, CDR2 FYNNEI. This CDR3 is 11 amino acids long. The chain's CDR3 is CASILSYEQYF. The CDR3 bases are TGTGCCAGCATCCTATCCTACGAGCAGTACTTC.

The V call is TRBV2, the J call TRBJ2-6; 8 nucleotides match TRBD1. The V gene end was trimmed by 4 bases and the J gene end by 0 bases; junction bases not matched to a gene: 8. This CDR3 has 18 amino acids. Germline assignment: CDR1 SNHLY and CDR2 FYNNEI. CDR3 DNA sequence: TGTGCCAGCAGTGTTTCAGGGGGCGCGAACTCTGGGGCCAACGTCCTGACTTTC. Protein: CASSVSGGANSGANVLTF.

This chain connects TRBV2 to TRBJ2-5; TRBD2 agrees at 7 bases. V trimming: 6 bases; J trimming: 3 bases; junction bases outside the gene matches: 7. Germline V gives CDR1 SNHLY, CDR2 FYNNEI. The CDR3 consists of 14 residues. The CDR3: CASRILAAKETQYF. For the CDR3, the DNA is TGTGCCAGCAGGATTCTAGCGGCGAAAGAGACCCAGTACTTC.

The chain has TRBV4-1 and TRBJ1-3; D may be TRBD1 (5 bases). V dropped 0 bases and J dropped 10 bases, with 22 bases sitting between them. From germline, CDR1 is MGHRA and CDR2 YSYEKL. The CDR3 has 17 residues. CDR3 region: CASSQESQGTVLGTIYF. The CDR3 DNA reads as TGCGCCAGCAGCCAAGAGAGCCAGGGTACCGTCTTAGGGACCATATATTTT.